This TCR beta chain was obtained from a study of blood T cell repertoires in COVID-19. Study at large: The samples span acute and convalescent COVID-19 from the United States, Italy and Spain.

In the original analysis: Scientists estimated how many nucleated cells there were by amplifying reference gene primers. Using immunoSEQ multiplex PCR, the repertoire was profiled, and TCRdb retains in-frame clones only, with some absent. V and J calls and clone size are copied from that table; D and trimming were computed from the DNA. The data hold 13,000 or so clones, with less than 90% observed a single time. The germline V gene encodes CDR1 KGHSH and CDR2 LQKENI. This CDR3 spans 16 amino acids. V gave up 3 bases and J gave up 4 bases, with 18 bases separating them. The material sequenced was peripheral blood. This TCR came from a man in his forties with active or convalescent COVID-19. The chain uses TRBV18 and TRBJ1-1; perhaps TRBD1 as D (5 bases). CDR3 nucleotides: TGTGCCAGCTCACCCGCACAGGAAAGGTGGAGCACTGAAGCTTTCTTT. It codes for CASSPAQERWSTEAFF.